This TCR beta chain was found in a study of technical replicates of blood from a handful of donors. The ends were cut back, 2 bases at V and 0 bases at J, with 13 bases in the middle. The CDR3 runs 16 residues. The germline V gene encodes CDR1 SGHTS and CDR2 YDEGEE. Here immunoSEQ multiplex PCR was the method, and the copy in TCRdb shows in-frame clones only, minus some. The data show some 93,000 clones, 95% seen once. Sequencing was done on a sample of T cells isolated from PBMCs. The rearrangement joins TRBV5-8 to TRBJ2-3, with a weak D call TRBD1 (5 bases). The sequence came from a human donor in good health. CDR3 sequence reads: CASSLGQGWSTDTQYF. CDR3 bases: TGTGCCAGCAGCTTAGGGCAGGGTTGGAGCACAGATACGCAGTATTTT.